The 8 T cell receptor beta chains presented below share a single source sample, sequenced in a study of cytomegalovirus exposure and HLA in healthy donors. The primer mix had 60 Vbeta and 13 Jbeta primers. This table comes from immunoSEQ multiplex PCR, and its TCRdb copy is limited to in-frame clones, with some not included. With 150,000 to 200,000 clones in the sample, the ten largest clones hold roughly 0.74%. The sequencing sample was made of PBMCs. The receptors were sampled from a boy aged 5-17 years in good health and CMV-seronegative.

The chain recombines TRBV7-9 with TRBJ1-4, with 8 bases matching TRBD1. J gave up 7 bases and V 4 bases, and 5 bases lay outside the gene matches. The V gene's germline CDR1 is SEHNR and CDR2 FQNEAQ (reference sequence). CDR3 length: 14 amino acids. CDR3 protein: CASSYRGYGEKLFF. The CDR3 DNA reads as TGTGCCAGCAGCTACAGGGGGTACGGTGAAAAACTGTTTTTT.

The chain links TRBV28 to TRBJ2-7; 8 nucleotides line up with TRBD1. V trimming: 6 bases; J trimming: 5 bases; junction bases outside the gene matches: 6. The V gene's germline CDR1 is MDHEN and CDR2 SYDVKM. The CDR3 is 13 residues long. Written as DNA, the CDR3 is TGTGCCAGCAGACCCACAGGGGGAAACGAGCAGTACTTC. It translates to CASRPTGGNEQYF. The complete variable domain, with remaining parts taken from reference TRBV28 and TRBJ2-7, reads DVKVTQSSRYLVKRTGEKVFLECVQDMDHENMFWYRQDPGLGLRLIYFSYDVKMKEKGDIPEGYSVSREKKERFSLILESASTNQTSMYLCASRPTGGNEQYFGPGTRLTVT.

The chain has TRBV19 and TRBJ1-2, with TRBD1 matching over 11 bases. From germline, CDR1 is LNHDA and CDR2 SQIVND (reference sequence). V trimming: 9 bases; J trimming: 2 bases; junction bases outside the gene matches: 8. CDR3 length: 15 residues. This CDR3 is CASTARDRGNYGYTF. The CDR3 region has the DNA TGTGCCAGCACCGCTCGGGACAGGGGGAACTATGGCTACACCTTC.

CDR3 protein: CASSLFDRVTEQFF. The CDR3 DNA follows: TGTGCCAGCAGCTTATTTGACAGGGTGACTGAGCAGTTCTTC. The V gene is TRBV7-2, the J gene TRBJ2-1; TRBD1 aligns across 7 bases. Germline V lookup: CDR1 SGHTA, CDR2 FQGNSA. The CDR3 has 14 residues. V was pared by 2 bases and J by 9 bases, with 7 bases of the junction left unmatched.

The chain joins TRBV27 to TRBJ2-7; 8 nucleotides line up with TRBD1. The ends lost 6 bases at V and 4 bases at J; junction bases unmatched: 8. The CDR3 sequence is 14 residues long. Germline CDR1 and CDR2: MNHEY and SMNVEV (reference sequence). As DNA, the CDR3 is TGTGCCAGCAGCCTCGCAGGGGGCTTATACGAGCAGTACTTC. This encodes CASSLAGGLYEQYF.

The chain has TRBV7-2 and TRBJ2-3, with D perhaps matching TRBD2 (5 bases). Between the trimmed V and J ends, which lost 4 bases and 5 bases, there was a span of 10 bases. The germline CDR1 and CDR2 sequences are SGHTA and FQGNSA. The CDR3 extends over 13 amino acids. The CDR3 coding sequence is TGTGCCAGCAGCTCCCCTCGGGGAGATACGCAGTATTTT. Its protein product is CASSSPRGDTQYF.

The J gene is TRBJ2-2, the V gene TRBV9, with TRBD2 matching 7 bases. CDR1 and CDR2 from the germline V gene are SGDLS and YYNGEE. CDR3 length: 18 amino acids. The V segment lost 3 bases and the J segment 7 bases; nucleotides outside the gene matches: 18. CDR3 protein: CASSATLAASWLGGELFF. CDR3 DNA sequence: TGTGCCAGCAGCGCGACCCTAGCGGCCTCGTGGTTAGGCGGGGAGCTGTTTTTT.

CDR3 residues: CASSGQGANEQFF. CDR3 in DNA: TGTGCCAGCAGCGGACAGGGGGCAAATGAGCAGTTCTTC. This rearrangement joins TRBV9 to TRBJ2-1; 10 nucleotides line up with TRBD1. Per germline, CDR1 SGDLS and CDR2 YYNGEE. J was trimmed by 7 bases and V by 3 bases; bases with no gene match: 1. This CDR3 has 13 amino acids.